The 20 T cell receptor beta chains below come from one sample, sequenced in a study of T cells in Graves' hyperthyroidism and ophthalmopathy. TCR beta CDR3 sequences were amplified from RNA transcripts. The primer set for the first-round RT-PCR of the TCR CDR3 was HTBI. TCRdb reprocessed the multiplex PCR reads with MiXCR, giving one entry per CDR3 protein. The table lists roughly 630,000 distinct CDR3 sequences, around 14% of them singletons. The sample was blood. The source of these receptors is a woman in her 30s with Graves' hyperthyroidism.

V usage is TRBV11-2 and J usage is TRBJ1-1; D gene unclear. V lost 5 bases, J lost 4 bases, and 11 bases lay in between. Germline CDR1 and CDR2: SGHAT and FQNNGV. The CDR3 extends over 13 amino acids. The CDR3 sequence is CASSPSGSTEAFF. CDR3 in DNA: TGTGCCAGCAGCCCTTCAGGTAGCACTGAAGCTTTCTTT.

In its sample, this clonotype was seen many times. This chain links TRBV28 with TRBJ2-7; the match to TRBD1 covers 9 bases. The V gene end was trimmed by 0 bases and the J gene end by 1 base; junction bases not matched to a gene: 4. Germline V lookup: CDR1 MDHEN, CDR2 SYDVKM. The CDR3 is 16 residues long. The DNA for the CDR3 is TGTGCCAGCAGTTTATGGGGGACAGGGAAGTCCTACGAGCAGTACTTC. It codes for CASSLWGTGKSYEQYF.

This clonotype showed up many times. This chain joins TRBV20-1 and TRBJ1-2, with 7 bases lining up with TRBD1. The CDR3 is 14 amino acids. The trim removed 3 bases at V and 4 bases at J, leaving 8 bases unmatched. Germline V gene data show CDR1 as DFQATT and CDR2 as SNEGSKA (reference sequence). The CDR3 DNA reads as TGCAGTGCTAGGGGGGACAGCATCACCTATGGCTACACCTTC. It codes for CSARGDSITYGYTF.

This clonotype was observed at least ten times. J is TRBJ1-1 and V is TRBV28, with no clear D. The CDR3 sequence is 16 residues long. V was clipped by 6 bases and J by 1 base, with 18 bases between them. From germline, CDR1 is MDHEN and CDR2 SYDVKM. CDR3 region: CASSTSGLSGNTEAFF. The CDR3 coding sequence is TGTGCCAGCAGCACCTCGGGCCTCTCGGGGAACACTGAAGCTTTCTTT.

This clonotype was seen at least ten times. The chain uses TRBV20-1 and TRBJ1-5; D unclear. The CDR3 spans 15 residues. In germline, CDR1 is DFQATT, CDR2 SNEGSKA (reference sequence). V was cut by 3 bases and J by 4 bases, with 16 bases left in between. The CDR3: CSARGRWDWNQPQHF. The CDR3 region has the DNA TGCAGTGCTAGGGGGAGGTGGGATTGGAATCAGCCCCAGCATTTT.

This clonotype was detected many times. This chain joins TRBV28 and TRBJ1-2; D is ambiguous. V was pared by 4 bases and J by 1 base, with 4 bases between. The CDR3 extends over 12 amino acids. CDR1 and CDR2 (germline): MDHEN, SYDVKM. CDR3 sequence reads: CASSWVNYGYTF. In nucleotides, the CDR3 is TGTGCCAGCAGTTGGGTTAACTATGGCTACACCTTC.

The V and J genes are TRBV12-3 or TRBV12-4 and TRBJ2-1; 8 nucleotides match TRBD2. J gave up 12 bases and V 7 bases, and 11 bases lay outside the gene matches. CDR3 length: 13 amino acids. The CDR3 region is CASTQPAGVLQFF. CDR3 DNA sequence: TGTGCCAGCACCCAGCCAGCGGGAGTGCTGCAGTTCTTC.

This clonotype was counted between two and nine times. V and J are TRBV6-5 and TRBJ2-7, with TRBD1 as a possible D gene (5 bases). The length of the CDR3 is 15 residues. Germline V gene sequence: CDR1 MNHEY, CDR2 SVGAGI. The V and J ends lost 2 bases and 2 bases respectively, with 13 bases between them. In DNA form, the CDR3 reads TGTGCCAGCAGTTACGGGGCTCCACCACCCTACGAGCAGTACTTC. Protein product: CASSYGAPPPYEQYF.

Ten or more counts support this clonotype. The chain combines TRBV6-1 with TRBJ1-6, with unresolved D. Germline CDR1 is MNHNS and CDR2 is SASEGT. The V gene lost 3 bases and the J gene lost 8 bases, with 11 bases spanning the gap. This CDR3 has 14 amino acids. DNA for the CDR3: TGTGCCAGCAGTGATCTGGCCGGTGATTCACCCCTCCACTTT. Protein sequence: CASSDLAGDSPLHF.

This clonotype was seen only a few times. V gene TRBV6-1 combines with J gene TRBJ2-7; D perhaps matches TRBD1 (6 bases). CDR1 is MNHNS and CDR2 is SASEGT in the germline V gene. CDR3 length equals 15 residues. Between the trimmed V and J ends, which lost 2 bases and 0 bases, there was a span of 11 bases. The DNA for the CDR3 is TGTGCCAGCAGTGAATTGGACAGTTACTCCTACGAGCAGTACTTC. As protein: CASSELDSYSYEQYF.

The table lists this clonotype with many counts. The chain recombines TRBV10-3 with TRBJ1-2, with 7 bases that match TRBD1. Trimming took 0 bases from V and 3 from J; bases not matched to a gene: 1. Germline CDR1 is ENHRY and CDR2 is SYGVKD. This CDR3 region has 14 residues. This CDR3 reads CAISESGQHYGYTF. CDR3 in DNA: TGTGCCATCAGTGAGTCGGGACAGCACTATGGCTACACCTTC.

For this clonotype: At one of its ends the junction is not consistent with the germline gene, which may arise from a read error. The chain uses TRBV5-1 and TRBJ1-2, with 8 positions matching TRBD1. Per germline, CDR1 SGHRS and CDR2 YFSETQ. The CDR3 length is 13 residues. Here the CDR3 DNA reads TGTGCCAGCAGCTTAGACAGGGGAGATGGCTACACCTTC. This codes for CASSLDRGDGYTF.

At least ten counts were recorded for this clonotype. The chain joins TRBV5-1 to TRBJ2-1; 11 bases are a match to TRBD2. The germline CDR1 and CDR2 sequences are SGHRS and YFSETQ. CDR3 length: 15 amino acids. V was clipped by 4 bases and J by 5 bases; unmatched bases: 5. CDR3 sequence reads: CASSQTSGSHNEQFF. In DNA, the CDR3 is TGCGCCAGCAGCCAAACTAGCGGGAGTCACAATGAGCAGTTCTTC. Full variable domain (missing parts from reference TRBV5-1 and TRBJ2-1): KAGVTQTPRYLIKTRGQQVTLSCSPISGHRSVSWYQQTPGQGLQFLFEYFSETQRNKGNFPGRFSGRQFSNSRSEMNVSTLELGDSALYLCASSQTSGSHNEQFFGPGTRLTVL.

This clonotype appeared many times. The chain recombines TRBV7-9 with TRBJ1-1; D possibly corresponds to TRBD1 (6 bases). V gave up 7 bases and J gave up 4 bases, with 13 bases separating them. Germline lookup yields CDR1 SEHNR and CDR2 FQNEAQ (reference sequence). This CDR3 region has 13 residues. DNA of the CDR3: TGTGCCAGCATTCGTGAGGGGGTCACTGAAGCTTTCTTT. Translation gives CASIREGVTEAFF.

Of note for this clonotype: A much larger clone lies a single base off, so this may be a read error. This chain joins TRBV7-2 and TRBJ2-7; D possibly corresponds to TRBD2 (6 bases). Germline lookup yields CDR1 SGHTA and CDR2 FQGNSA. This CDR3 is built from 14 residues. CDR3 protein: CAGSLNPGRYEQYF. CDR3 nucleotide sequence: TGTGCCGGCAGCTTAAATCCAGGGAGGTACGAGCAGTACTTC. The whole variable domain, filled in from reference TRBV7-2 and TRBJ2-7, reads GAGVSQSPSNKVTEKGKDVELRCDPISGHTALYWYRQSLGQGLEFLIYFQGNSAPDKSGLPSDRFSAERTGGSVSTLTIQRTQQEDSAVYLCAGSLNPGRYEQYFGPGTRLTVT.

There are a few counts of this clonotype. The V gene is TRBV6-1, the J gene TRBJ2-7, with TRBD1 identical over 7 bases. J lost 0 bases, V lost 8 bases, and 16 bases had no gene match. This CDR3 spans 17 amino acids. CDR1 and CDR2 from the germline V gene are MNHNS and SASEGT. The CDR3 DNA follows: TGTGCCAGCGAAGAAGGTTGGCTCAGGGGGAGCTCCTACGAGCAGTACTTC. This sequence encodes CASEEGWLRGSSYEQYF.

This clonotype was counted ten times or more. This chain uses TRBV7-9 with TRBJ2-1; 9 bases are shared with TRBD1. This CDR3 is built from 13 residues. CDR1 is SEHNR and CDR2 is FQNEAQ in the germline V gene (reference sequence). With V trimmed by 10 bases and J by 9 bases, 10 bases remained unmatched. CDR3 nucleotides: TGTGCCACTAACCGGGACAGGGTCGGTGAGCAGTTCTTC. It translates to CATNRDRVGEQFF.

In this sample, this clonotype turned up a few times. A read error is possible here, since a much larger clone lies one base away. J is TRBJ1-5 and V is TRBV6-1; D gene unclear. The V gene's germline CDR1 is MNHNS and CDR2 SASEGT. The CDR3 is made up of 14 amino acids. The V end lost 6 bases, the J end lost 5 bases, and 14 bases lay between the germline ends. CDR3 amino acids: CASRLREDDQPQHF. The CDR3 nucleotides are TGTGCCAGCAGGCTTCGGGAGGACGATCAGCCCCAGCATTTT.

The chain carries TRBV29-1 and TRBJ2-6; D may be TRBD2 (5 bases). The CDR3 loop spans 18 amino acids. Germline V gene data show CDR1 as SQVTM and CDR2 as ANQGSEA. V shed 0 bases and J shed 0 bases, with 15 bases lying between them. The CDR3 loop reads CSVEDLSSQDSGANVLTF. CDR3 DNA: TGCAGCGTTGAAGATCTTTCTAGCCAAGACTCTGGGGCCAACGTCCTGACTTTC.

V is TRBV5-1 and J is TRBJ1-6, with D tentatively TRBD1 (6 bases). The CDR3 consists of 14 residues. Deletions cut 6 bases from V and 6 bases from J, with 13 bases between. From germline, CDR1 is SGHRS and CDR2 YFSETQ. The CDR3 coding sequence is TGCGCCAGCAATTCTGGGGGGCCTAATTCACCCCTCCACTTT. It encodes CASNSGGPNSPLHF.